The 28 T cell receptor beta chains given below trace back to one sample, sequenced in a study of T cells of healthy individuals. TCRdb ran MiXCR on the 5' RACE reads and lists one entry per CDR3 protein. The sample records 45,000 to 60,000 distinct CDR3 sequences, about 15% being singletons. The receptors stem from a human donor in good health.

The V and J genes are TRBV6-5 and TRBJ2-2; D remains unclear. Germline values: CDR1 MNHEY, CDR2 SVGAGI. The V gene lost 4 bases and the J gene lost 0 bases, with 9 bases spanning the gap. There are 15 residues in the CDR3. The CDR3 here is CASSLTDTNTGELFF. DNA of the CDR3: TGTGCCAGCAGTTTGACGGATACGAACACCGGGGAGCTGTTTTTT.

The J gene is TRBJ2-7, the V gene TRBV11-1; perhaps D is TRBD1 or TRBD2 (5 bases each). Germline values: CDR1 SGHAT, CDR2 FQDESV (reference sequence). The CDR3 runs to 13 residues. Trimming stripped 8 bases from V and 5 bases from J, with 16 bases between. In DNA form, the CDR3 reads TGTGCCAGCGCCATCGGGGCAGAGAACGAGCAGTACTTC. Translating it yields CASAIGAENEQYF. The variable domain in full, completed from reference TRBV11-1 and TRBJ2-7, reads EAEVAQSPRYKITEKSQAVAFWCDPISGHATLYWYRQILGQGPELLVQFQDESVVDDSQLPKDRFSAERLKGVDSTLKIQPAELGDSAMYLCASAIGAENEQYFGPGTRLTVT.

This clonotype was observed at least ten times. This sequence joins TRBV7-9 and TRBJ2-4; D call uncertain. This CDR3 is 15 amino acids long. The V end lost 1 base, the J end lost 6 bases, and 13 bases lay between the germline ends. CDR1 SEHNR and CDR2 FQNEAQ come from the germline V gene (reference sequence). CDR3 nucleotide sequence: TGTGCCAGCAGCTTAGGACGCAGTGAAGTAAACATTCAGTACTTC. Protein: CASSLGRSEVNIQYF.

This clonotype showed up many times. The chain carries TRBV6-4 and TRBJ2-1; D unresolved. V was cut by 4 bases and J by 5 bases, with 18 bases left in between. Per germline, CDR1 MRHNA and CDR2 SNTAGT. The CDR3 consists of 16 residues. The CDR3 region is CASSARFSVEDNEQFF. The DNA of the CDR3 is TGTGCCAGCAGTGCCCGCTTCAGCGTCGAGGACAATGAGCAGTTCTTC.

This clonotype came up a few times. This chain connects TRBV7-2 to TRBJ1-6, with 8 nucleotides matching TRBD1. Trimming removed 5 bases from V and 0 bases from J; junction bases left unmatched: 12. Germline lookup yields CDR1 SGHTA and CDR2 FQGNSA. CDR3 length: 19 amino acids. The CDR3 nucleotides read TGTGCCAGCAGCCAATTTCCAGGGGGCGCGAGCTCCTATAATTCACCCCTCCACTTT. Its translation is CASSQFPGGASSYNSPLHF. The full variable domain, with the rest looked up from reference TRBV7-2 and TRBJ1-6, is GAGVSQSPSNKVTEKGKDVELRCDPISGHTALYWYRQSLGQGLEFLIYFQGNSAPDKSGLPSDRFSAERTGGSVSTLTIQRTQQEDSAVYLCASSQFPGGASSYNSPLHFGNGTRLTVT.

In its sample, this clonotype was seen many times. The chain joins TRBV7-9 to TRBJ2-1; maybe TRBD2 (5 bases). V shed 1 base and J shed 3 bases, with 22 bases lying between them. The CDR3 sequence is 19 residues long. In germline, CDR1 is SEHNR, CDR2 FQNEAQ (reference sequence). In nucleotides, the CDR3 is TGTGCCAGCAGCTTAGGGAGGACGGCCACCAAAAAAATCTACAATGAGCAGTTCTTC. This translates into CASSLGRTATKKIYNEQFF. The variable domain in full, completed from reference TRBV7-9 and TRBJ2-1, reads DTGVSQNPRHKITKRGQNVTFRCDPISEHNRLYWYRQTLGQGPEFLTYFQNEAQLEKSRLLSDRFSAERPKGSFSTLEIQRTEQGDSAMYLCASSLGRTATKKIYNEQFFGPGTRLTVL.

V usage is TRBV5-1 and J usage is TRBJ1-4; unclear D gene. This CDR3 spans 13 amino acids. Germline lookup yields CDR1 SGHRS and CDR2 YFSETQ. V lost 2 bases, J lost 5 bases, and 7 bases lay in between. For the CDR3, the DNA is TGCGCCAGCAGCTTCCGGGAGAATGAAAAACTGTTTTTT. This gives the protein CASSFRENEKLFF.

This clonotype occurred a few times. The chain has TRBV30 and TRBJ1-6; D unclear. Trimming left V 4 bases short and J 6 bases short, with 10 bases between. Per the germline V gene, CDR1 is GTSNPN and CDR2 is SVGIG (reference sequence). The CDR3 spans 13 residues. CDR3 in amino acids: CAWTPAPNSPLHF. The CDR3 DNA reads as TGTGCCTGGACCCCAGCCCCTAATTCACCCCTCCACTTT.

This clonotype was recorded at least ten times. In DNA form, the CDR3 reads TGCGCCAGCAGCCAACATAGCGGGGGAGGGACAGATACGCAGTATTTT. Translated: CASSQHSGGGTDTQYF. This rearrangement joins TRBV4-3 to TRBJ2-3, with 9 bases that match TRBD2. V shed 2 bases, J shed 3 bases, and the junction held 6 bases outside the gene matches. The CDR3 runs 16 residues. CDR1 LGHNA and CDR2 YSLEER come from the germline V gene.

The genes are TRBV7-2 and TRBJ1-1; D is ambiguous. The germline CDR1 and CDR2 sequences are SGHTA and FQGNSA. Trimming pared 5 bases from V and 7 bases from J, leaving 14 bases between. The CDR3 length is 13 residues. As DNA, the CDR3 is TGTGCCAGCAGCATCCAGGAGCTGTTTGAAGCTTTCTTT. Protein sequence: CASSIQELFEAFF. Based on the CDR3 plus reference TRBV7-2 and TRBJ1-1, the full variable domain is GAGVSQSPSNKVTEKGKDVELRCDPISGHTALYWYRQSLGQGLEFLIYFQGNSAPDKSGLPSDRFSAERTGGSVSTLTIQRTQQEDSAVYLCASSIQELFEAFFGQGTRLTVV.

This clonotype was seen more than once but under ten times. The V gene is TRBV4-3, the J gene TRBJ2-1, with 7 bases aligning to TRBD2. Looked up from germline, CDR1 is LGHNA and CDR2 is YSLEER. CDR3 length: 16 residues. J was trimmed by 0 bases and V by 0 bases; bases with no gene match: 2. In nucleotides, the CDR3 is TGCGCCAGCAGCCAAGAGGGGGGGGGCTCCTACAATGAGCAGTTCTTC. Translated, it gives CASSQEGGGSYNEQFF.

In regard to this clonotype: Germline and junction disagree at one end, which may indicate a read error. J is TRBJ1-3 and V is TRBV2; D uncertain. This CDR3 contains 15 residues. Germline V lookup: CDR1 SNHLY, CDR2 FYNNEI. As DNA, the CDR3 is TGTGCCAGCGGTGAAGCAGTGAAAAGTGGAAACACCATATATTTT. Its protein is CASGEAVKSGNTIYF. The variable domain in full, with the rest retrieved from reference TRBV2 and TRBJ1-3, is EPEVTQTPSHQVTQMGQEVILRCVPISNHLYFYWYRQILGQKVEFLVSFYNNEISEKSEIFDDQFSVERPDGSNFTLKIRSTKLEDSAMYFCASGEAVKSGNTIYFGEGSWLTVV.

This clonotype was seen ten or more times. This chain joins TRBV24-1 and TRBJ1-1; no clear D. Germline V gene data show CDR1 as KGHDR and CDR2 as SFDVKD. V lost 10 bases to trimming and J lost 6 bases, with 11 bases between them. The CDR3 length is 11 residues. This chain's CDR3 is CATKPLAEAFF. For the CDR3, the DNA is TGTGCCACGAAACCTTTGGCTGAAGCTTTCTTT.

On this clonotype itself: The CDR3 ends on some other residue instead of the conserved phenylalanine or tryptophan, so this is likely a read error. The rearrangement links TRBV7-2 to TRBJ2-7, with unresolved D. CDR1 is SGHTA, CDR2 FQGNSA, per germline. This CDR3 spans 14 amino acids. V was shortened by 4 bases and J by 1 base, with 11 bases between the two germline ends. The CDR3 region has the DNA TGTGCCAGCAGCTCGACGACGAAGTCCTACGAGCAGTACTCC. Protein product: CASSSTTKSYEQYS.

In its sample, this clonotype was seen many times. The gene calls are TRBV10-3 and TRBJ2-7, with D uncertain. This CDR3 has 12 residues. V dropped 5 bases and J dropped 1 base, with 6 bases sitting between them. Germline CDR1 reads ENHRY; CDR2 reads SYGVKD. The CDR3 DNA reads TGTGCCATCAGTCCAGAGTCCTACGAGCAGTACTTC. Protein: CAISPESYEQYF.

This clonotype was counted between two and nine times. The J gene is TRBJ2-7, the V gene TRBV4-2, with 14 bases fitting TRBD2. The CDR3 has 16 residues. Germline V gene lookup returns CDR1 LGHNA and CDR2 YNFKEQ. J gave up 3 bases and V 4 bases, and 5 bases lay outside the gene matches. The CDR3 nucleotides are TGTGCCAGCAGCCCCACGACTAGCGGGGGGGGCTACGAGCAGTACTTC. This sequence encodes CASSPTTSGGGYEQYF.

This clonotype came up many times. The chain combines TRBV6-5 with TRBJ1-2, with TRBD1 as a possible D gene (6 bases). V was cut by 2 bases and J by 7 bases, with 17 bases left in between. Per the germline V gene, CDR1 is MNHEY and CDR2 is SVGAGI. The CDR3 contains 15 residues. In DNA form, the CDR3 reads TGTGCCAGCAGTTACCACTCCGGGGGCAAAGGTGGCTACACCTTC. Amino acids: CASSYHSGGKGGYTF.

CDR3 sequence (DNA): TGTGCCAGCAGTTTACGGCGGACAGGGGGTAGCAACGAGCAGTACTTC. Translated: CASSLRRTGGSNEQYF. This chain uses TRBV12-3 or TRBV12-4 with TRBJ2-7; 10 bases are a match to TRBD1. This CDR3 is built from 16 residues. Losses at the gene ends were 2 bases for V and 5 bases for J; bases not matched to a gene: 9.

This clonotype was recorded at least ten times. This chain joins TRBV29-1 and TRBJ2-7, with TRBD1 matching over 8 bases. CDR3 length: 12 residues. Unmatched junction bases numbered 9, after V lost 7 bases and J lost 7 bases. The V gene's germline CDR1 is SQVTM and CDR2 ANQGSEA. CDR3 residues: CSARTGTREQYF. CDR3 nucleotides: TGCAGCGCTAGGACAGGGACAAGGGAGCAGTACTTC.

The chain combines TRBV28 with TRBJ1-2, with TRBD1 matching 8 bases. This CDR3 spans 13 amino acids. Unmatched junction bases numbered 8, after V lost 7 bases and J lost 7 bases. The germline CDR1 and CDR2 sequences are MDHEN and SYDVKM. The CDR3 reads CASTMQGARGYTF. The CDR3 nucleotides read TGTGCCAGCACTATGCAGGGGGCTCGTGGCTACACCTTC.

This clonotype has a count of ten or more. The chain employs TRBV5-8 and TRBJ2-1; no firm D call. Trimming left V 0 bases short and J 9 bases short, with 7 bases between. Germline V CDR1 and CDR2: SGHTS, YDEGEE. CDR3 length: 12 amino acids. The CDR3 spells CASSLVATEQFF. DNA for the CDR3: TGTGCCAGCAGCTTGGTGGCGACTGAGCAGTTCTTC. Full variable domain (remainder filled in from reference TRBV5-8 and TRBJ2-1): EAGVTQSPTHLIKTRGQQATLRCSPISGHTSVYWYQQALGLGLQFLLWYDEGEERNRGNFPPRFSGRQFPNYSSELNVNALELEDSALYLCASSLVATEQFFGPGTRLTVL.

This clonotype was counted at least ten times. The chain recombines TRBV5-1 with TRBJ2-3, with unresolved D. The CDR3 sequence is 11 residues long. The V end lost 0 bases, the J end lost 6 bases, and 2 bases lay between the germline ends. CDR1 is SGHRS and CDR2 is YFSETQ in the germline V gene. CDR3 sequence reads: CASSLEDTQYF. CDR3 DNA: TGCGCCAGCAGCTTGGAGGATACGCAGTATTTT.

V is TRBV6-2 or TRBV6-3 and J is TRBJ2-3; D call uncertain. V was trimmed by 4 bases and J by 2 bases, leaving 10 bases between them. Per germline, CDR1 MNHEY and CDR2 SVGEGT. This CDR3 spans 14 amino acids. CDR3 sequence: CASSSGLHTDTQYF. CDR3 DNA sequence: TGTGCCAGCAGTTCCGGGCTCCACACAGATACGCAGTATTTT.

The chain couples TRBV4-3 to TRBJ1-4, with 8 positions matching TRBD1. Per the germline V gene, CDR1 is LGHNA and CDR2 is YSLEER. The CDR3 runs 17 residues. The trim removed 0 bases at V and 1 base at J, leaving 4 bases unmatched. The CDR3 spells CASSQEVTGGTNEKLFF. The DNA for the CDR3 is TGCGCCAGCAGCCAAGAAGTAACAGGGGGAACTAATGAAAAACTGTTTTTT.

This clonotype was counted ten times or more. V and J are TRBV27 and TRBJ2-7; 9 positions match TRBD1. Losses at the gene ends were 9 bases for V and 6 bases for J; bases not matched to a gene: 12. The CDR3 loop spans 14 amino acids. The germline V gene encodes CDR1 MNHEY and CDR2 SMNVEV (reference sequence). The CDR3 sequence: CASRTETGGGEQYF. DNA for the CDR3: TGTGCCAGTAGAACCGAGACAGGGGGAGGCGAGCAGTACTTC.

This clonotype was detected ten times or more. V gene TRBV4-1 combines with J gene TRBJ2-7; 9 nucleotides match TRBD2. Germline CDR1 is MGHRA and CDR2 is YSYEKL. CDR3 length: 16 amino acids. The trim removed 2 bases at V and 3 bases at J, leaving 8 bases unmatched. The CDR3 DNA reads TGCGCCAGCAGCCAACCGTCTAGCGGGAAGAACTACGAGCAGTACTTC. Residues: CASSQPSSGKNYEQYF.

The chain is built from TRBV4-3 and TRBJ1-2; D call uncertain. CDR1 is LGHNA, CDR2 YSLEER, per germline. Trimming left V 1 base short and J 7 bases short, with 19 bases between. CDR3 size: 16 residues. CDR3 region: CASSQAYPSRTGGYTF. CDR3 coding DNA: TGCGCCAGCAGCCAAGCTTATCCGTCTCGAACGGGTGGCTACACCTTC.

This clonotype came up many times. The chain couples TRBV6-6 to TRBJ1-5, with D possibly matching TRBD1 (6 bases). Germline V CDR1 and CDR2: MNHNY, SVGAGI (reference sequence). The CDR3 is 14 residues long. Trimming cost V 7 bases and J 4 bases, with 14 bases left between them. The CDR3: CASTGGGDNQPQHF. In nucleotides, the CDR3 is TGTGCCAGCACCGGCGGGGGCGATAATCAGCCCCAGCATTTT.